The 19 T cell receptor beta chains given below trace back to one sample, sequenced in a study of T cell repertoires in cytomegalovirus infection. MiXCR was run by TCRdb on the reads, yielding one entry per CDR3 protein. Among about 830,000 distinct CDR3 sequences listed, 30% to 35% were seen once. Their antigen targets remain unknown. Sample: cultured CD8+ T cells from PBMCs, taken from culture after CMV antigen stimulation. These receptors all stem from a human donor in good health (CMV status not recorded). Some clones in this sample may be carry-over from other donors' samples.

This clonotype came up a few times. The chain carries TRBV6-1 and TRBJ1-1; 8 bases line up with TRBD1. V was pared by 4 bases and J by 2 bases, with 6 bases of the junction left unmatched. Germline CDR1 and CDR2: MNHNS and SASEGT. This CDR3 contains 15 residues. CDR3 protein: CASSGDRLPNTEAFF. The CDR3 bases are TGTGCCAGCAGTGGGGACAGGCTTCCTAACACTGAAGCTTTCTTT.

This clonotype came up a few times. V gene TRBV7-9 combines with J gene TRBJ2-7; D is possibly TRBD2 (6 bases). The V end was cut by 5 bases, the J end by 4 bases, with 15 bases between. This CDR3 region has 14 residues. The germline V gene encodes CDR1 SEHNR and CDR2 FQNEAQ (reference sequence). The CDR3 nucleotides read TGTGCCAGCAGCGGCGGGACGGCCTTTTACGAGCAGTACGTC. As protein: CASSGGTAFYEQYV.

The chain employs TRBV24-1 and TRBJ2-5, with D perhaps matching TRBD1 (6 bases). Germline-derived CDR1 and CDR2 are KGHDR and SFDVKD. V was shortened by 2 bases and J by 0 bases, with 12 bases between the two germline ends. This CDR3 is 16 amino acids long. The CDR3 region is CATSDSTDRYQETQYF. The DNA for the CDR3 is TGTGCCACCAGTGATTCAACTGACAGGTACCAAGAGACCCAGTACTTC.

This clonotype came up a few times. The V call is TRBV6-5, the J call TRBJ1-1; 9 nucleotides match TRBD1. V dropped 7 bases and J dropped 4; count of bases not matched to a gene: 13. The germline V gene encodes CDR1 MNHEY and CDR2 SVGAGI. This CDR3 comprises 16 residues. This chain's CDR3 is CASTTRDRERGTEAFF. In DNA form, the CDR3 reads TGTGCCAGCACCACACGGGACAGGGAGAGGGGCACTGAAGCTTTCTTT.

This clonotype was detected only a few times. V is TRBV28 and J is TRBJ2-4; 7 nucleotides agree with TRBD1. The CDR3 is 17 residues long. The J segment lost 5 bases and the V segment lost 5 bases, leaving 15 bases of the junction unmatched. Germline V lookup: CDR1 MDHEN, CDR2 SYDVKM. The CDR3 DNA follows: TGTGCCAGCAGTAGTACCCTCACAGGGGTCATAGAAAACATTCAGTACTTC. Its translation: CASSSTLTGVIENIQYF.

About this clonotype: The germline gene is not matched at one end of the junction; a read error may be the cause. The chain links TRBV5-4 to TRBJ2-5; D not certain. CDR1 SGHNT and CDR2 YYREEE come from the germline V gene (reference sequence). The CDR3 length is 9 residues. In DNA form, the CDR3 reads TGTGCCAGCAGCCCACACTTTTGCTTC. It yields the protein CASSPHFCF.

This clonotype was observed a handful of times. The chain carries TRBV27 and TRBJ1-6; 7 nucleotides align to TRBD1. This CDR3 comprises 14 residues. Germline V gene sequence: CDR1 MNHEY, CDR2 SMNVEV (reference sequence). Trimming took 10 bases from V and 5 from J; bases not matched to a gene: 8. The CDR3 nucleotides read TGTGCCACCCGGGAGGGGACAGATAATTCACCCCTCCACTTT. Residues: CATREGTDNSPLHF.

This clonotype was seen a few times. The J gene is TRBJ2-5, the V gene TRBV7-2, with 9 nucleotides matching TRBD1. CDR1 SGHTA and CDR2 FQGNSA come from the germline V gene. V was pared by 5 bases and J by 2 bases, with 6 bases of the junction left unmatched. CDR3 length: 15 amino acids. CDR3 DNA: TGTGCCAGCAGCCCGTGGGACAGGGCTCAAGAGACCCAGTACTTC. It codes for CASSPWDRAQETQYF.

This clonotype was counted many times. CDR3 coding DNA: TGTGCCAGCAGTACCCTCCGCGACGACACAGATACGCAGTATTTT. Protein: CASSTLRDDTDTQYF. The chain links TRBV12-3 or TRBV12-4 to TRBJ2-3; D call uncertain. Trimming cost V 5 bases and J 2 bases, with 14 bases left between them. The CDR3 contains 15 residues.

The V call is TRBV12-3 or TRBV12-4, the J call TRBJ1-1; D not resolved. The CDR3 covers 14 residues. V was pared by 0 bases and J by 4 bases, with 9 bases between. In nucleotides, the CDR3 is TGTGCCAGCAGTTTAGCGGCTGTCCTCACTGAAGCTTTCTTT. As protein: CASSLAAVLTEAFF.

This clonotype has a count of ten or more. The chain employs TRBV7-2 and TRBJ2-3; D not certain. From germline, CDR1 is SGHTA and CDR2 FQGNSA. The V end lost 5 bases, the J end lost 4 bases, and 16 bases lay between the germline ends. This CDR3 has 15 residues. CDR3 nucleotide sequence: TGTGCCAGCAGCCAAACGGGTTTGCGCGCAGATACGCAGTATTTT. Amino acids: CASSQTGLRADTQYF.

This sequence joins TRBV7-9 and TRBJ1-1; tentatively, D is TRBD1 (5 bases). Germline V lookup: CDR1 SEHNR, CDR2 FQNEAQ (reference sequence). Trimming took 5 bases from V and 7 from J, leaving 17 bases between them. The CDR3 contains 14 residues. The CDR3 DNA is TGTGCCAGCAGCACCTTAACAGGATATATTGAAGCTTTCTTT. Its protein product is CASSTLTGYIEAFF.

The CDR3 DNA follows: TGTGCCAGCAGTTTATCGGTGGCTACCGGGTTGGCTAACTATGGCTACACCTTC. It is translated as CASSLSVATGLANYGYTF. The rearrangement uses TRBV27 and TRBJ1-2; D is ambiguous. CDR3 length: 18 residues. The V gene's germline CDR1 is MNHEY and CDR2 SMNVEV (reference sequence). Trimming cost V 0 bases and J 0 bases, with 17 bases left between them.

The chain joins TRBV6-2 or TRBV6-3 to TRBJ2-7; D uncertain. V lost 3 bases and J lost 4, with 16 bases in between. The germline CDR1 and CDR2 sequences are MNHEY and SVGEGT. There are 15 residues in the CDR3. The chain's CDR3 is CASSYTGSSPYEQYF. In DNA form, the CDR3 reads TGTGCCAGCAGTTATACCGGGTCCTCACCTTACGAGCAGTACTTC.

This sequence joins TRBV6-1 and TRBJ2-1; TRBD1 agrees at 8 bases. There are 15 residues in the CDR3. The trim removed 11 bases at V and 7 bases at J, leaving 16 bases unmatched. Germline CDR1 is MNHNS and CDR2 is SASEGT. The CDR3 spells CASFRGTGLRNEQFF. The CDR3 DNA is TGTGCCTCCTTTCGGGGGACAGGTTTAAGAAATGAGCAGTTCTTC.

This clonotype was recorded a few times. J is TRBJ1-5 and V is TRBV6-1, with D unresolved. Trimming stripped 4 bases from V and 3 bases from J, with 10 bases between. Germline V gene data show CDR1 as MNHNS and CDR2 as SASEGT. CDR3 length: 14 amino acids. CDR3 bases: TGTGCCAGCAGTGCTCTCGGTTCCAATCAGCCCCAGCATTTT. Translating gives CASSALGSNQPQHF.

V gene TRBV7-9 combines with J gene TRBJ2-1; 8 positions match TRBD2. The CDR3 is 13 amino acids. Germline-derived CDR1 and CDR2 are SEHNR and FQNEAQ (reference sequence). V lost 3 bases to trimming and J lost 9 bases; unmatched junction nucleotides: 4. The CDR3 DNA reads TGTGCCAGCAGCTTCATCGGGGGGGCTGAGCAGTTCTTC. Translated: CASSFIGGAEQFF.

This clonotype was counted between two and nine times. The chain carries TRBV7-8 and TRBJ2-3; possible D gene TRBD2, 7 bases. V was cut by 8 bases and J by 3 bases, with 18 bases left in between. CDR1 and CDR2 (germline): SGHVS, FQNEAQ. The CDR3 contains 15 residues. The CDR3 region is CASLLGGPGTDTQYF. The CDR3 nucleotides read TGTGCCAGCCTCCTCGGGGGGCCGGGGACAGATACGCAGTATTTT.

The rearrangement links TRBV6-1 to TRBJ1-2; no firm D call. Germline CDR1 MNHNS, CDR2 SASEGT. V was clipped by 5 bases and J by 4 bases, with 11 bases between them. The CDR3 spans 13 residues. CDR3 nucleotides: TGTGCCAGCAGTTCGGTCAGACTCTATGGCTACACCTTC. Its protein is CASSSVRLYGYTF.